Following are 13 T cell receptor beta chains from one sample sequenced in a study of blood T cell dynamics during melanoma immunotherapy (dated by TCRdb to the early 2020s). The intended sense of this specimen's time point label: week 3, after first cycle of checkpoint inhibitor. Libraries were made using the immunoSEQ multiplex PCR assay. TCRdb's version of the immuneACCESS table is confined to in-frame rearrangements and falls short of the full clone set. An unresolved V gene accounts for under half of the shortfall where checked; the remainder is of unknown origin. This sample has about 11,000 clones in its table, and around nine tenths of those were observed once. The leading ten clones occupy 24% of the sample. The sequencing here drew on blood, taken from a patient treated with checkpoint blockade. These receptors all stem from a human donor with melanoma.

The J gene is TRBJ2-7, the V gene TRBV7-9; D ambiguous. The CDR3 loop spans 11 amino acids. In germline, CDR1 is SEHNR, CDR2 FQNEAQ (reference sequence). V was pared by 4 bases and J by 3 bases, with 4 bases between. The CDR3 DNA sequence: TGTGCCAGCAGCTCGTTCTACGAGCAGTACTTC. Translating it yields CASSSFYEQYF.

This chain links TRBV7-3 with TRBJ2-6; 8 nucleotides agree with TRBD1. Germline CDR1 SGHTA, CDR2 FQGTGA. The CDR3 has 16 amino acids. Losses at the gene ends were 5 bases for V and 4 bases for J; bases not matched to a gene: 7. CDR3 sequence reads: CASSEVRGPGANVLTF. The CDR3, as DNA: TGTGCCAGCAGCGAGGTCAGGGGGCCGGGGGCCAACGTCCTGACTTTC.

This clone is a singleton in its sample. The chain carries TRBV27 and TRBJ1-5; 9 nucleotides align to TRBD1. The CDR3 runs to 14 residues. From germline, CDR1 is MNHEY and CDR2 SMNVEV (reference sequence). Trimming removed 5 bases from V and 4 bases from J; junction bases left unmatched: 3. CDR3 coding DNA: TGTGCCAGCAGTCCGACAGGGGGGAATCAGCCCCAGCATTTT. Its protein is CASSPTGGNQPQHF.

The rearrangement links TRBV7-2 to TRBJ2-3; a weak D match, TRBD2 (6 bases). The CDR3 has 15 residues. V was cut by 5 bases and J by 2 bases, with 14 bases left in between. The germline V gene encodes CDR1 SGHTA and CDR2 FQGNSA. The CDR3 loop reads CASSPYGGTTDTQYF. As DNA, the CDR3 is TGTGCCAGCAGCCCCTATGGGGGGACCACAGATACGCAGTATTTT.

In its sample, this clone was seen once. The chain joins TRBV19 to TRBJ1-4, with D perhaps matching TRBD1 (6 bases). Germline CDR1 reads LNHDA; CDR2 reads SQIVND (reference sequence). With 5 bases removed from V and 8 bases from J, the gap between germline ends came to 9 bases. This CDR3 region has 12 residues. CDR3 residues: CASSYRDEKLFF. The CDR3 nucleotides are TGTGCCAGTAGTTACAGGGACGAAAAACTGTTTTTT.

The chain combines TRBV28 with TRBJ2-5, with D perhaps TRBD1 or TRBD2 (5 bases each). The V end was cut by 1 base, the J end by 5 bases, with 17 bases between. This CDR3 is 16 amino acids long. CDR1 and CDR2 (germline): MDHEN, SYDVKM. The CDR3 nucleotides are TGTGCCAGCAGTTTATCTTCCGCCCTTTGGGGGGAGACCCAGTACTTC. As protein: CASSLSSALWGETQYF.

The chain combines TRBV18 with TRBJ2-2; possible D gene TRBD2, 6 bases. With 2 bases removed from V and 6 bases from J, the gap between germline ends came to 13 bases. This CDR3 is 15 amino acids long. CDR1 is KGHSH and CDR2 is LQKENI in the germline V gene. In DNA form, the CDR3 reads TGTGCCAGCTCACCAACCGGGGGAGGCCCCGGGGAGCTGTTTTTT. The encoded protein is CASSPTGGGPGELFF.

The chain carries TRBV4-1 and TRBJ1-1; D uncertain. The ends were cut back, 1 base at V and 3 bases at J, with 6 bases in the middle. This CDR3 has 13 residues. Germline CDR1 and CDR2: MGHRA and YSYEKL. CDR3 residues: CASSQVKHTEAFF. CDR3 coding DNA: TGCGCCAGCAGCCAAGTAAAACACACTGAAGCTTTCTTT.

This clone has only one observation. This chain joins TRBV5-8 and TRBJ1-3; D is perhaps TRBD1 (6 bases). V dropped 4 bases and J dropped 11 bases, with 19 bases sitting between them. CDR1 and CDR2 (germline): SGHTS, YDEGEE. CDR3 length: 14 residues. CDR3 bases: TGTGCCAGCAGCGCTGGGACAACCTCTGGGGCCATATATTTT. Protein sequence: CASSAGTTSGAIYF.

The chain links TRBV7-6 to TRBJ2-7; TRBD1 agrees at 7 bases. The CDR3 totals 15 residues. J was trimmed by 2 bases and V by 5 bases; bases with no gene match: 9. Germline V gene sequence: CDR1 SGHVS, CDR2 FNYEAQ. This CDR3 reads CASSEQGMRTYEQYF. The DNA of the CDR3 is TGTGCCAGCAGCGAACAGGGGATGAGAACCTACGAGCAGTACTTC.

This clone was observed once. The chain uses TRBV27 and TRBJ2-5, with D possibly being TRBD2 (5 bases). Germline V lookup: CDR1 MNHEY, CDR2 SMNVEV (reference sequence). The CDR3 consists of 13 residues. V lost 5 bases and J lost 11, with 18 bases in between. The CDR3: CASSELAPGEQYF. The CDR3 DNA reads as TGTGCCAGCAGTGAATTGGCGCCCGGGGAGCAGTACTTC.

The CDR3: CASSPEVVNTGELFF. The CDR3 DNA sequence: TGTGCCAGCTCACCTGAAGTGGTGAACACCGGGGAGCTGTTTTTT. This chain links TRBV18 with TRBJ2-2, with D unresolved. In germline, CDR1 is KGHSH, CDR2 LQKENI. V lost 3 bases and J 1 base, leaving 9 bases between the germline ends. The CDR3 consists of 15 residues.

The chain is built from TRBV6-5 and TRBJ2-7; 11 nucleotides match TRBD2. This CDR3 is built from 15 residues. J lost 7 bases, V lost 2 bases, and 7 bases had no gene match. CDR1 is MNHEY, CDR2 SVGAGI, per germline. The CDR3 coding sequence is TGTGCCAGCAGTTACCGTAGCGGGAGGGCTTCTGAGCAGTACTTC. Its protein product is CASSYRSGRASEQYF.